The 10 T cell receptor beta chains below all came from one sample that was sequenced in a study of cytomegalovirus exposure and HLA in healthy donors. The PCR used 60 Vbeta and 13 Jbeta primers. Measured with immunoSEQ multiplex PCR; TCRdb has only the in-frame clones, and not every one. The table lists roughly 140,000 clones. The sample comprised PBMCs. These receptors all stem from a man aged 35 to 55 in good health and CMV-seronegative.

V is TRBV7-3 and J is TRBJ1-1; perhaps TRBD1 as D (6 bases). CDR1 and CDR2 (germline): SGHTA, FQGTGA. This CDR3 has 15 amino acids. V gave up 3 bases and J gave up 0 bases, with 11 bases separating them. The CDR3 is CASSFGGAVNTEAFF. CDR3 nucleotides: TGTGCCAGCAGCTTCGGGGGGGCAGTGAACACTGAAGCTTTCTTT. The complete variable domain, with remaining parts taken from reference TRBV7-3 and TRBJ1-1, reads GAGVSQTPSNKVTEKGKYVELRCDPISGHTALYWYRQSLGQGPEFLIYFQGTGAADDSGLPNDRFFAVRPEGSVSTLKIQRTERGDSAVYLCASSFGGAVNTEAFFGQGTRLTVV.

V gene TRBV4-3 combines with J gene TRBJ2-3; D is perhaps TRBD2 (6 bases). The CDR3 spans 15 residues. CDR1 and CDR2 from the germline V gene are LGHNA and YSLEER. V lost 1 base, J lost 2 bases, and 10 bases lay in between. The CDR3 DNA reads as TGCGCCAGCAGCCAAGCCGGGACTTTCACAGATACGCAGTATTTT. Translation: CASSQAGTFTDTQYF.

The chain uses TRBV5-6 and TRBJ2-5; TRBD1 might be the D (5 bases). This CDR3 is 16 amino acids long. The V end lost 4 bases, the J end lost 1 base, and 17 bases lay between the germline ends. The V gene's germline CDR1 is SGHDT and CDR2 YYEEEE. CDR3 in amino acids: CASSIFTGRFQETQYF. CDR3 nucleotides: TGTGCCAGCAGCATCTTCACAGGTCGCTTCCAAGAGACCCAGTACTTC.

The V and J genes are TRBV5-1 and TRBJ1-5; D unclear. Germline V gene data show CDR1 as SGHRS and CDR2 as YFSETQ. V lost 5 bases to trimming and J lost 4 bases, with 10 bases between them. The CDR3 consists of 13 residues. CDR3 DNA: TGCGCCAGCAGTGAACAGCCAAATCAGCCCCAGCATTTT. This codes for CASSEQPNQPQHF.

V gene TRBV2 combines with J gene TRBJ1-3; D possibly corresponds to TRBD1 (6 bases). This CDR3 spans 16 amino acids. V shed 4 bases and J shed 1 base, with 14 bases lying between them. Germline CDR1 reads SNHLY; CDR2 reads FYNNEI. CDR3 loop: CASSVTRGKSGNTIYF. The CDR3 nucleotides read TGTGCCAGCAGTGTCACCAGGGGAAAGTCTGGAAACACCATATATTTT.

The J gene is TRBJ1-4, the V gene TRBV28, with 7 nucleotides matching TRBD1. The CDR3 is made up of 15 amino acids. The V and J ends lost 2 bases and 15 bases, in that order; junction bases with no gene match: 15. Germline V gives CDR1 MDHEN, CDR2 SYDVKM. The chain's CDR3 is CASSLPTGSLKGVFF. DNA of the CDR3: TGTGCCAGCAGTTTACCGACAGGGTCCTTAAAGGGGGTGTTTTTT.

The J gene is TRBJ2-1, the V gene TRBV4-2, with 11 bases aligning to TRBD2. Germline V gene lookup returns CDR1 LGHNA and CDR2 YNFKEQ. V gave up 0 bases and J gave up 4 bases; unmatched junction bases: 2. CDR3 length equals 16 residues. The CDR3 region is CASSQEASGGYNEQFF. Written as DNA, the CDR3 is TGTGCCAGCAGCCAAGAAGCTAGCGGGGGGTACAATGAGCAGTTCTTC.

This sequence joins TRBV5-6 and TRBJ2-7; D unresolved. CDR3 length equals 11 residues. Trimming took off 1 base at V and 7 bases at J, with 6 bases between the two ends. Germline V gene data show CDR1 as SGHDT and CDR2 as YYEEEE. CDR3 nucleotide sequence: TGTGCCAGCAGCTTGTCGAGGGAGCAGTACTTC. It specifies CASSLSREQYF.

The chain uses TRBV9 and TRBJ1-6, with TRBD1 as a possible D gene (5 bases). Germline assignment: CDR1 SGDLS and CDR2 YYNGEE. Trimming cost V 3 bases and J 7 bases, with 14 bases left between them. This CDR3 region has 15 residues. The CDR3: CASSAGAFRNSPLHF. CDR3 bases: TGTGCCAGCAGCGCTGGGGCGTTTAGGAATTCACCCCTCCACTTT.

The rearrangement uses TRBV18 and TRBJ2-3; a weak D match, TRBD2 (6 bases). This CDR3 region has 16 residues. The germline V gene has CDR1 KGHSH and CDR2 LQKENI. Deletions cut 6 bases from V and 2 bases from J, with 18 bases between. CDR3: CASSPRLGGLTDTQYF. The CDR3 DNA is TGTGCCAGCTCGCCCCGACTGGGGGGTCTCACAGATACGCAGTATTTT.